This TCR beta chain is drawn from a study of cytomegalovirus exposure and HLA in healthy donors. CDR1 and CDR2 (germline): LGHNA, YNFKEQ. There are 13 residues in the CDR3. V lost 4 bases, J lost 2 bases, and 8 bases lay in between. The PCR employed 60 Vbeta primers together with 13 Jbeta primers. Measured with immunoSEQ multiplex PCR; TCRdb has only the in-frame clones, and not every one. The sample holds approximately 91,000 clones; more than 55% are singletons and the top ten take about 2.3%. Material: PBMCs. This TCR came from a human donor in good health. The chain recombines TRBV4-2 with TRBJ2-5; possibly TRBD1 for D (5 bases). The chain's CDR3 is CASSRQRQETQYF. In DNA form, the CDR3 reads TGTGCCAGCAGCCGACAGCGACAAGAGACCCAGTACTTC.